The 15 T cell receptor beta chains presented below share a single source sample, sequenced in a study of shared clonotypes between healthy human individuals. Terminally differentiated effector memory CD45RA+ cells were left out of the naive CD8 fraction, which was CD45RO-negative and positively selected for CCR7. Assay: immunoSEQ multiplex PCR; the TCRdb copy retains only in-frame clones and omits some. The repertoire holds about 750,000 clones, with 85% to 95% as singletons. The material sequenced was naive CD8+ T cells sorted from blood. All receptors derive from a man younger than 40 in good health.

CDR3 region: CASSLDLGLNTEAFF. CDR3 nucleotide sequence: TGTGCCAGCAGCTTAGACTTGGGACTGAACACTGAAGCTTTCTTT. The gene calls are TRBV7-2 and TRBJ1-1; the D gene is possibly TRBD1 (5 bases). The V end lost 1 base, the J end lost 0 bases, and 9 bases lay between the germline ends. The CDR3 is 15 amino acids. CDR1 and CDR2 (germline): SGHTA, FQGNSA.

The rearrangement joins TRBV10-3 to TRBJ1-2; 9 bases fit TRBD1. The germline V gene encodes CDR1 ENHRY and CDR2 SYGVKD. This CDR3 is 14 amino acids long. After removal of 2 bases from V and 5 bases from J, the junction contained 3 bases not matched to a gene. The CDR3 reads CAISEGTGRYGYTF. Here the CDR3 DNA reads TGTGCCATCAGTGAGGGGACAGGGCGGTATGGCTACACCTTC.

This clone appeared a few times. As DNA, the CDR3 is TGTGCCAGCAGCGTAGGCAAAACCGGGGAGCTGTTTTTT. Protein: CASSVGKTGELFF. The chain combines TRBV9 with TRBJ2-2; D gene unclear. Trimming took 0 bases from V and 5 from J, leaving 5 bases between them. The CDR3 consists of 13 residues. Per germline, CDR1 SGDLS and CDR2 YYNGEE.

Only a few counts were recorded for this clone. Other DNA variants within this sample encode the same CDR3. V is TRBV7-2 and J is TRBJ2-7; 13 nucleotides agree with TRBD2. Germline assignment: CDR1 SGHTA and CDR2 FQGNSA. There are 14 residues in the CDR3. The V gene end was trimmed by 4 bases and the J gene end by 3 bases; junction bases not matched to a gene: 0. The CDR3: CASSWTSGSYEQYF. CDR3 in DNA: TGTGCCAGCAGCTGGACTAGCGGGAGCTACGAGCAGTACTTC. Full variable domain (rest looked up from reference TRBV7-2 and TRBJ2-7): GAGVSQSPSNKVTEKGKDVELRCDPISGHTALYWYRQSLGQGLEFLIYFQGNSAPDKSGLPSDRFSAERTGGSVSTLTIQRTQQEDSAVYLCASSWTSGSYEQYFGPGTRLTVT.

This chain uses TRBV4-1 with TRBJ2-3; D is ambiguous. V was trimmed by 4 bases and J by 6 bases, leaving 14 bases between them. The CDR3 has 14 residues. CDR1 and CDR2 (germline): MGHRA, YSYEKL. As DNA, the CDR3 is TGCGCCAGCAGCCTCTCGACTGCGGCGGATACGCAGTATTTT. As protein: CASSLSTAADTQYF.

The chain carries TRBV29-1 and TRBJ2-1; TRBD1 is a possible D gene (6 bases). In germline, CDR1 is SQVTM, CDR2 ANQGSEA. This CDR3 is built from 15 residues. V was trimmed by 4 bases and J by 6 bases, leaving 19 bases between them. The CDR3 region is CSVVSWTEGLNEQFF. Here the CDR3 DNA reads TGCAGCGTTGTCTCCTGGACAGAGGGCCTCAATGAGCAGTTCTTC.

Note on this clone: Sequence at one end of the junction differs from germline and may be a read error. The chain links TRBV5-4 to TRBJ2-7, with 11 bases that match TRBD2. Germline values: CDR1 SGHNT, CDR2 YYREEE (reference sequence). CDR3 length equals 12 residues. The CDR3: CASSLMTSGTLF. The DNA of the CDR3 is TGTGCCAGCAGCTTAATGACTAGCGGGACCCTCTTC.

The chain is built from TRBV14 and TRBJ2-7; TRBD2 is a possible D gene (6 bases). The CDR3 has 18 amino acids. The germline V gene has CDR1 SGHDN and CDR2 FVKESK. V shed 3 bases and J shed 3 bases, with 24 bases lying between them. The CDR3 here is CASSHPRDRETRVYEQYF. CDR3 DNA: TGTGCCAGCAGCCACCCAAGAGATAGGGAGACTAGAGTCTACGAGCAGTACTTC.

This chain connects TRBV7-9 to TRBJ2-7, with TRBD1 matching over 7 bases. The CDR3 extends over 15 amino acids. The V gene end was trimmed by 5 bases and the J gene end by 0 bases; junction bases not matched to a gene: 7. The germline V gene has CDR1 SEHNR and CDR2 FQNEAQ (reference sequence). CDR3 region: CASSKDRTGSYEQYF. The DNA for the CDR3 is TGTGCCAGCAGCAAAGACCGGACAGGCTCCTACGAGCAGTACTTC.

J is TRBJ1-4 and V is TRBV20-1, with D uncertain. V was pared by 6 bases and J by 8 bases, with 10 bases between. The CDR3 consists of 11 residues. The V gene's germline CDR1 is DFQATT and CDR2 SNEGSKA (reference sequence). The chain's CDR3 is CSASGEEKLFF. Here the CDR3 DNA reads TGCAGTGCGTCCGGTGAAGAAAAACTGTTTTTT.

J is TRBJ1-1 and V is TRBV6-5, with D uncertain. V dropped 4 bases and J dropped 4 bases, with 13 bases sitting between them. The CDR3 sequence is 14 residues long. CDR1 and CDR2 from the germline V gene are MNHEY and SVGAGI. As DNA, the CDR3 is TGTGCCAGCAGTTCTAGGGTCGGGAGCACTGAAGCTTTCTTT. Encoded protein: CASSSRVGSTEAFF.

To note about this clone: The sample holds other DNA sequences that translate to the same CDR3. The V and J genes are TRBV28 and TRBJ2-7; D gene unclear. V lost 8 bases and J lost 4, with 9 bases in between. CDR3 size: 11 residues. Germline loops: CDR1 MDHEN, CDR2 SYDVKM. CDR3 protein: CASSWGYEQYF. In DNA form, the CDR3 reads TGTGCCAGCTCTTGGGGTTACGAGCAGTACTTC.

CDR3 sequence (DNA): TGTGCCAGCAGTTTCCCATACAGGGGGCGACAGCCCCAGCATTTT. Residues: CASSFPYRGRQPQHF. J is TRBJ1-5 and V is TRBV28, with 9 bases identical to TRBD1. CDR3 length: 15 amino acids. Germline assignment: CDR1 MDHEN and CDR2 SYDVKM. Unmatched junction bases numbered 7, after V lost 3 bases and J lost 7 bases.

This chain connects TRBV6-1 to TRBJ2-7; D remains unclear. The CDR3 sequence is 12 residues long. CDR1 is MNHNS, CDR2 SASEGT, per germline. V was trimmed by 4 bases and J by 2 bases, leaving 6 bases between them. CDR3 protein: CASSVGTYEQYF. Here the CDR3 DNA reads TGTGCCAGCAGTGTGGGCACCTACGAGCAGTACTTC.

The rearrangement joins TRBV25-1 to TRBJ2-6; 8 bases align to TRBD1. CDR1 is MGHDK, CDR2 SYGVNS, per germline. Trimming removed 8 bases from V and 3 bases from J; junction bases left unmatched: 3. The CDR3 contains 14 residues. The DNA of the CDR3 is TGTGCCAGCCAAGACAGGGGTGGGGCCAACGTCCTGACTTTC. Translated: CASQDRGGANVLTF.